This T cell receptor beta chain was profiled in a study of blood T cell repertoires in COVID-19. This CDR3 region has 16 residues. The ends lost 3 bases at V and 8 bases at J; junction bases unmatched: 14. Per germline, CDR1 MGHRA and CDR2 YSYEKL. Clones were sequenced by immunoSEQ multiplex PCR, and TCRdb holds only the in-frame ones, with some missing. The table shows about 48,000 clones, with roughly 77% occurring only once. The chain joins TRBV4-1 to TRBJ1-2, with 8 bases matching TRBD1. The sample taken for sequencing was peripheral blood. The sequence came from a human donor with active or convalescent COVID-19. The donor label of this sample is uncertain. CDR3 DNA sequence: TGCGCCAGCAGCCAGCAGACAGGGGCCGTGGCGGAGGGCTACACCTTC. Translated, it gives CASSQQTGAVAEGYTF.